Given below is one T cell receptor (beta chain) in context. The antigen remains unidentified. This sample stems from a study of CD8+ T cells in alopecia areata. This CDR3 spans 12 amino acids. Germline lookup yields CDR1 SGHDT and CDR2 YYEEEE. V lost 0 bases and J lost 10, with 10 bases in between. cDNA prepared by RNA extraction and subsequent reverse transcription served as the template for sequencing. Assay: immunoSEQ multiplex PCR; the TCRdb copy retains only in-frame clones and omits some. Of about 110,000 clones listed, 45% to 60% were seen once; the top ten hold roughly a quarter. Study conclusions and caveats: Compared with mice, patients displayed less clear TCR sharing, possibly for HLA-related reasons.

The sample was NKG2D-low CD8+ T cells sorted from blood. This TCR was recovered from a human donor with alopecia areata. V usage is TRBV5-6 and J usage is TRBJ1-1; D gene unclear. CDR3 nucleotide sequence: TGTGCCAGCAGCTTGGTGGGAAAGGGAGCTTTCTTT. Translation: CASSLVGKGAFF.